Presented here are 27 T cell receptor beta chains from one specimen sequenced in a study of shared clonotypes between healthy human individuals. Method: immunoSEQ multiplex PCR; TCRdb's copy keeps in-frame clones and lacks some. The sample holds about half a million clones, 81% seen once. Sequenced material: PBMCs. The receptor source for this set is a woman in her forties in good health. Some clones in this sample may be carry-over from other donors' samples.

The V gene is TRBV2, the J gene TRBJ1-5, with D possibly matching TRBD1 (5 bases). The CDR3 runs to 14 residues. V shed 2 bases and J shed 5 bases, with 10 bases lying between them. The germline gives CDR1 SNHLY, CDR2 FYNNEI. The CDR3 nucleotides are TGTGCCAGCAGTGAATTGGGGGGGGATCAGCCCCAGCATTTT. This gives the protein CASSELGGDQPQHF.

This clone was recorded at least ten times. Other DNA sequences in the sample encode the same CDR3. The V call is TRBV28, the J call TRBJ1-1, with a weak D call TRBD1 (5 bases). Between the trimmed V and J ends, which lost 4 bases and 1 base, there was a span of 19 bases. The CDR3 extends over 17 amino acids. Germline CDR1 MDHEN, CDR2 SYDVKM. CDR3 DNA sequence: TGTGCCAGCAGTTCGAACTGGATAGGGGTGGCGAACACTGAAGCTTTCTTT. This encodes CASSSNWIGVANTEAFF.

CDR3 coding DNA: TGTGCCAGCAGTTCACCGGGACTGATAAACTACGAGCAGTACTTC. Translated: CASSSPGLINYEQYF. V usage is TRBV28 and J usage is TRBJ2-7, with D perhaps matching TRBD2 (6 bases). The length of the CDR3 is 15 residues. V was pared by 4 bases and J by 3 bases, with 16 bases between. Germline V gives CDR1 MDHEN, CDR2 SYDVKM.

The CDR3 loop reads CASSGTPHPQPQHF. DNA of the CDR3: TGTGCCAGCAGTGGGACCCCACATCCACAGCCCCAGCATTTT. The chain uses TRBV6-1 and TRBJ1-5; D uncertain. In germline, CDR1 is MNHNS, CDR2 SASEGT. This CDR3 is built from 14 residues. The V end lost 4 bases, the J end lost 7 bases, and 14 bases lay between the germline ends.

To note about this clone: The likely explanation is a read error, given a far larger clone one base away. V usage is TRBV30 and J usage is TRBJ1-2, with a possible D match to TRBD1 (6 bases). V shed 3 bases and J shed 4 bases, with 15 bases lying between them. Germline CDR1 GTSNPN, CDR2 SVGIG (reference sequence). The CDR3 extends over 14 amino acids. This CDR3 is CAWRWTVAGYGYTF. CDR3 bases: TGTGCCTGGAGGTGGACAGTGGCGGGCTATGGCTACACCTTC.

The V and J genes are TRBV5-1 and TRBJ2-3, with 10 bases that match TRBD2. The CDR3 consists of 16 residues. V lost 3 bases, J lost 3 bases, and 7 bases stayed unmatched. Germline V gives CDR1 SGHRS, CDR2 YFSETQ. The CDR3 DNA is TGCGCCAGCAGCTCGAAAGCGGGAGGGCCAACAGATACGCAGTATTTT. Its translation: CASSSKAGGPTDTQYF.

In the case of this clone: A far larger clone is only one base removed, so a read error is likely. This sequence joins TRBV28 and TRBJ2-1, with 10 bases that match TRBD2. The CDR3 spans 15 residues. Germline CDR1 and CDR2: MDHEN and SYDVKM. V shed 5 bases and J 10 bases; nucleotides not matched to a gene: 11. In DNA, the CDR3 is TGTGCCAGCAGTCCCCCTAGCGGGAGAACAGAAGAGCAGTTCTTC. It is translated as CASSPPSGRTEEQFF.

V is TRBV18 and J is TRBJ1-5; the D gene is possibly TRBD1 (5 bases). CDR3 length equals 14 residues. The germline CDR1 and CDR2 sequences are KGHSH and LQKENI. V was trimmed by 3 bases and J by 5 bases, leaving 11 bases between them. The CDR3 nucleotides are TGTGCCAGCTCACCTTCGGGGACTGATCAGCCCCAGCATTTT. It codes for CASSPSGTDQPQHF.

The chain carries TRBV25-1 and TRBJ1-4; 7 nucleotides match TRBD1. Germline CDR1 MGHDK, CDR2 SYGVNS. The length of the CDR3 is 15 residues. The trim removed 3 bases at V and 8 bases at J, leaving 9 bases unmatched. The CDR3 bases are TGTGCCAGCAGTGACCCTAAGGGGGCCGGAGAAAAACTGTTTTTT. Residues: CASSDPKGAGEKLFF.

There are a few counts of this clone. The chain couples TRBV6-4 to TRBJ1-4; D call uncertain. Trimming stripped 7 bases from V and 16 bases from J, with 16 bases between. CDR3 length: 11 residues. Germline values: CDR1 MRHNA, CDR2 SNTAGT. CDR3 sequence (DNA): TGTGCCAGCAAGTTCCAGGCGCCAAGGTTTTTT. Protein product: CASKFQAPRFF.

For this clone: Other DNA sequences in this specimen translate into the identical CDR3. V and J are TRBV19 and TRBJ1-2; D is ambiguous. Trimming stripped 4 bases from V and 8 bases from J, with 8 bases between. Germline loops: CDR1 LNHDA, CDR2 SQIVND (reference sequence). This CDR3 contains 11 residues. The CDR3 DNA sequence: TGTGCCAGTAGTAGCCCCGGGGGCTACACCTTC. Translation: CASSSPGGYTF.

The chain uses TRBV10-3 and TRBJ1-4; D may be TRBD1 (5 bases). The CDR3 totals 15 residues. Per germline, CDR1 ENHRY and CDR2 SYGVKD. Trimming removed 3 bases at V and 8 bases at J, with 16 bases between. CDR3 sequence: CAISDPRADGEKLFF. In DNA form, the CDR3 reads TGTGCCATCAGTGATCCCAGGGCCGATGGAGAAAAACTGTTTTTT.

This sequence joins TRBV7-6 and TRBJ2-7, with 8 bases aligning to TRBD1. The CDR3 covers 14 residues. V was clipped by 5 bases and J by 3 bases; unmatched bases: 6. Germline V CDR1 and CDR2: SGHVS, FNYEAQ. CDR3 residues: CASSPTGGHYEQYF. Written as DNA, the CDR3 is TGTGCCAGCAGCCCCACAGGGGGGCACTACGAGCAGTACTTC. The whole variable domain, remainder taken from reference TRBV7-6 and TRBJ2-7, is GAGVSQSPRYKVTKRGQDVALRCDPISGHVSLYWYRQALGQGPEFLTYFNYEAQQDKSGLPNDRFSAERPEGSISTLTIQRTEQRDSAMYRCASSPTGGHYEQYFGPGTRLTVT.

V and J are TRBV5-4 and TRBJ1-2; D is possibly TRBD1 (6 bases). The ends were cut back, 1 base at V and 0 bases at J, with 10 bases in the middle. The germline gives CDR1 SGHNT, CDR2 YYREEE (reference sequence). The CDR3 consists of 15 residues. CDR3 amino acids: CASSLNRVSNYGYTF. The CDR3 region has the DNA TGTGCCAGCAGCTTGAACAGGGTCTCTAACTATGGCTACACCTTC.

This clone has only one observation. V gene TRBV7-9 combines with J gene TRBJ1-1; TRBD1 might be the D (6 bases). Germline CDR1 SEHNR, CDR2 FQNEAQ (reference sequence). The CDR3 spans 15 residues. V lost 5 bases to trimming and J lost 3 bases, with 16 bases between them. CDR3 amino acids: CASSLRWGLDTEAFF. CDR3 nucleotide sequence: TGTGCCAGCAGCCTCCGTTGGGGGCTGGACACTGAAGCTTTCTTT.

The chain uses TRBV11-3 and TRBJ2-7; 11 bases are a match to TRBD1. The CDR3 consists of 16 residues. Germline values: CDR1 SGHNT, CDR2 YENEEA. The trim removed 7 bases at V and 3 bases at J, leaving 11 bases unmatched. CDR3 region: CASIHGQGAVGYEQYF. CDR3 nucleotide sequence: TGTGCCAGCATCCATGGACAGGGGGCGGTCGGCTACGAGCAGTACTTC. The full variable domain, rest sourced from reference TRBV11-3 and TRBJ2-7, is EAGVVQSPRYKIIEKKQPVAFWCNPISGHNTLYWYLQNLGQGPELLIRYENEEAVDDSQLPKDRFSAERLKGVDSTLKIQPAELGDSAVYLCASIHGQGAVGYEQYFGPGTRLTVT.

Notes on this clone: Other DNA sequences of this sample code for an identical CDR3. This chain uses TRBV9 with TRBJ2-1; 13 bases are shared with TRBD2. Unmatched junction bases numbered 3, after V lost 3 bases and J lost 3 bases. The CDR3 extends over 16 amino acids. CDR1 is SGDLS, CDR2 YYNGEE, per germline. CDR3 residues: CASSARTSGSYNEQFF. DNA for the CDR3: TGTGCCAGCAGCGCCCGGACTAGCGGGAGCTACAATGAGCAGTTCTTC.

The table lists this clone with a few counts. The V and J genes are TRBV9 and TRBJ1-1; D gene ambiguous. The CDR3 spans 13 residues. V gave up 2 bases and J gave up 1 base, with 6 bases separating them. Looked up from germline, CDR1 is SGDLS and CDR2 is YYNGEE. CDR3 DNA: TGTGCCAGCAGCGTTGACTCGAACACTGAAGCTTTCTTT. Amino acids: CASSVDSNTEAFF.

Turning to this clone: This probably arose from a read error, given a far larger clone one base away. The DNA of the CDR3 is TGTGCTAGTGGCACAGGGTACACCGGGGAGCCGTTTTTT. This translates into CASGTGYTGEPFF. J is TRBJ2-2 and V is TRBV12-5; D may be TRBD1 (6 bases). The CDR3 has 13 residues. CDR1 is LGHNT and CDR2 is FRNRAP in the germline V gene.

This chain joins TRBV29-1 and TRBJ1-1; a possible D gene is TRBD1 (6 bases). V was cut by 7 bases and J by 5 bases, with 23 bases left in between. The length of the CDR3 is 15 residues. The germline gives CDR1 SQVTM, CDR2 ANQGSEA. In DNA form, the CDR3 reads TGCAGCGGCATGTCGGCCGAGGGGGTAGCTACTGAAGCTTTCTTT. This encodes CSGMSAEGVATEAFF.

As regards this clone: A single base is all that separates this from a far larger clone, so a read error is likely. V usage is TRBV30 and J usage is TRBJ1-1; tentative D call: TRBD1 (6 bases). CDR3 length: 14 residues. Germline CDR1 reads GTSNPN; CDR2 reads SVGIG (reference sequence). The germline V and J ends were trimmed by 2 bases and 4 bases, with 14 bases remaining between them. The CDR3, as DNA: TGTGCCTGGAGTCAGGACGGGGGGCCCACTGAAGCTTTCTTT. The encoded protein is CAWSQDGGPTEAFF. Based on the CDR3 plus reference TRBV30 and TRBJ1-1, the full variable domain is SQTIHQWPATLVQPVGSPLSLECTVEGTSNPNLYWYRQAAGRGLQLLFYSVGIGQISSEVPQNLSASRPQDRQFILSSKKLLLSDSGFYLCAWSQDGGPTEAFFGQGTRLTVV.

This clone was recorded at least ten times. This sample includes further DNA sequences coding for the same CDR3. This sequence joins TRBV28 and TRBJ2-5; D unclear. The J call may be mistaken, given a closer DNA end match to TRBJ2-7. The germline CDR1 and CDR2 sequences are MDHEN and SYDVKM. This CDR3 contains 15 residues. CDR3 residues: CASSSDGLRPYEQYF. CDR3 nucleotide sequence: TGTGCCAGCAGTTCCGACGGGCTTAGGCCTTACGAGCAGTACTTC.

This chain joins TRBV28 and TRBJ2-7; 9 bases are a match to TRBD2. The CDR3 is 17 amino acids. Germline CDR1 reads MDHEN; CDR2 reads SYDVKM. The J segment lost 2 bases and the V segment lost 6 bases, leaving 14 bases of the junction unmatched. CDR3: CASRGVGASGTTYEQYF. CDR3 DNA sequence: TGTGCCAGCAGAGGCGTAGGGGCTAGCGGGACTACCTACGAGCAGTACTTC.

About this clone itself: A far more abundant clone sits one base away, making this likely a read error. The CDR3 ends on some other residue instead of the conserved phenylalanine or tryptophan, so this is likely a read error. The rearrangement uses TRBV11-3 and TRBJ1-1, with 9 bases aligning to TRBD1. The CDR3 totals 16 residues. V was pared by 5 bases and J by 11 bases, with 18 bases of the junction left unmatched. Looked up from germline, CDR1 is SGHNT and CDR2 is YENEEA. In DNA, the CDR3 is TGTGCCAGCAGCCTACTCGGACAGGGGAGCGACCTGAATGCTTTCCTT. Protein sequence: CASSLLGQGSDLNAFL.

The chain has TRBV5-1 and TRBJ2-7; D is perhaps TRBD1 or TRBD2 (5 bases each). V was trimmed by 6 bases and J by 6 bases, leaving 13 bases between them. The germline CDR1 and CDR2 sequences are SGHRS and YFSETQ. The CDR3 has 12 residues. CDR3 coding DNA: TGCGCCAGCACCCTTGGGGGTTCCGAGCAGTACTTC. Protein sequence: CASTLGGSEQYF. The full variable domain, with the rest looked up from reference TRBV5-1 and TRBJ2-7, is KAGVTQTPRYLIKTRGQQVTLSCSPISGHRSVSWYQQTPGQGLQFLFEYFSETQRNKGNFPGRFSGRQFSNSRSEMNVSTLELGDSALYLCASTLGGSEQYFGPGTRLTVT.

The V call is TRBV7-9, the J call TRBJ2-5; D tentatively reads TRBD1 or TRBD2 (5 bases each). Germline V lookup: CDR1 SEHNR, CDR2 FQNEAQ (reference sequence). The CDR3 covers 11 residues. V was cut by 5 bases and J by 7 bases, with 8 bases left in between. CDR3 sequence reads: CASSPGGTQYF. The CDR3 nucleotides are TGTGCCAGCAGCCCTGGGGGGACCCAGTACTTC.

The genes are TRBV2 and TRBJ1-5; 8 bases agree with TRBD1. The CDR3 contains 15 residues. Trimming took 8 bases from V and 0 from J; bases not matched to a gene: 6. Germline V gene lookup returns CDR1 SNHLY and CDR2 FYNNEI. The CDR3 sequence: CASGQGIDSNQPQHF. Written as DNA, the CDR3 is TGTGCCAGCGGACAGGGTATCGATAGCAATCAGCCCCAGCATTTT.